This T cell receptor (beta chain) was found in a study of breast tumors, draining lymph nodes, adjacent tissues. Overall study findings and caveats: Tumors had less TCR diversity than lymph nodes, more than nontumor tissue.

About this clonotype itself: Its antigen is currently unknown.

V lost 7 bases and J 5 bases, leaving 0 bases between the germline ends. CDR3 length: 9 residues. CDR1 MNHEY and CDR2 SMNVEV come from the germline V gene (reference sequence). Using its own MiXCR run on the multiplex PCR reads, TCRdb lists one record per CDR3 protein. Counted here are roughly 15,000 distinct CDR3 sequences, over 45% occurring once; the ten biggest clones make up roughly 27%. This TCR derives from a female donor with breast cancer. Some clones in this sample may be carry-over from other donors' samples. Specimen: tumor-adjacent breast tissue. V usage is TRBV27 and J usage is TRBJ1-5, with D uncertain. The CDR3 nucleotides read TGTGCCAGCAATCAGCCCCAGCATTTT. Translating it yields CASNQPQHF.